Below, 24 T cell receptor beta chains from the same sample are listed, as sequenced in a study of T cells in Graves' hyperthyroidism and ophthalmopathy. The source material, RNA transcripts, was used to amplify TCR beta CDR3 regions. The HTBI primer set drove a first-round RT-PCR of the TCR CDR3. TCRdb independently ran MiXCR on the multiplex PCR reads; one entry per CDR3 protein. Among about 560,000 distinct CDR3 sequences listed, around a sixth were seen once. Input material: blood. The receptor set was obtained from a woman aged 25-40 years with Graves' hyperthyroidism.

V gene TRBV7-9 combines with J gene TRBJ2-7, with D perhaps TRBD1 (6 bases). This CDR3 has 15 residues. Trimming removed 5 bases from V and 0 bases from J, with 14 bases in between. Germline V gives CDR1 SEHNR, CDR2 FQNEAQ (reference sequence). The CDR3 DNA reads TGTGCCAGCAGCCCTTTCAGGGGCAACTCCTACGAGCAGTACTTC. It codes for CASSPFRGNSYEQYF. The variable domain in full, completed from reference TRBV7-9 and TRBJ2-7, reads DTGVSQNPRHKITKRGQNVTFRCDPISEHNRLYWYRQTLGQGPEFLTYFQNEAQLEKSRLLSDRFSAERPKGSFSTLEIQRTEQGDSAMYLCASSPFRGNSYEQYFGPGTRLTVT.

J is TRBJ2-1 and V is TRBV6-5; TRBD1 agrees at 10 bases. This CDR3 is built from 17 residues. J lost 3 bases, V lost 2 bases, and 7 bases had no gene match. The V gene's germline CDR1 is MNHEY and CDR2 SVGAGI. CDR3 in amino acids: CASSYPRTGGNYNEQFF. The DNA of the CDR3 is TGTGCCAGCAGTTACCCTCGGACAGGGGGGAACTACAATGAGCAGTTCTTC.

This clonotype was seen repeatedly, ten times or more. The V and J genes are TRBV11-2 and TRBJ2-7, with 7 bases lining up with TRBD2. The CDR3 runs to 15 residues. V shed 2 bases and J 2 bases; nucleotides not matched to a gene: 6. In germline, CDR1 is SGHAT, CDR2 FQNNGV. Here the CDR3 DNA reads TGTGCCAGCAGCTTACGGGCTAGCGGTACCTACGAGCAGTACTTC. As protein: CASSLRASGTYEQYF.

The sample holds a few counts of this clonotype. The genes are TRBV4-2 and TRBJ2-1; D is undetermined. CDR3 length: 15 residues. Germline V CDR1 and CDR2: LGHNA, YNFKEQ. Trimming shortened V by 0 bases and J by 8 bases, and 14 bases separated the two germline ends. CDR3 nucleotides: TGTGCCAGCAGCCAAGAATCAAGTAGCCTCGATGAGCAGTTCTTC. This codes for CASSQESSSLDEQFF.

This clonotype was counted between two and nine times. The V call is TRBV6-1, the J call TRBJ1-5; TRBD1 agrees at 9 bases. V lost 3 bases to trimming and J lost 5 bases; unmatched junction nucleotides: 5. The CDR3 length is 15 residues. Germline CDR1 MNHNS, CDR2 SASEGT. The CDR3 DNA reads as TGTGCCAGCAGTGAGGGACAGGGTGATTATCAGCCCCAGCATTTT. Translating it yields CASSEGQGDYQPQHF.

This clonotype was observed a few times. A much larger clonotype is one base distant, so this may be a read error. The chain recombines TRBV7-9 with TRBJ1-2, with 7 bases matching TRBD1. Germline V CDR1 and CDR2: SEHNR, FQNEAQ (reference sequence). Trimming removed 5 bases from V and 4 bases from J; junction bases left unmatched: 4. The CDR3 contains 13 residues. CDR3 amino acids: CASSEGQIYGYTF. In nucleotides, the CDR3 is TGTGCCAGCAGCGAGGGACAGATCTATGGCTACACCTTC.

This clonotype has at least ten counts. The chain employs TRBV6-1 and TRBJ2-1; D gene unclear. Trimming cost V 6 bases and J 6 bases, with 15 bases left between them. There are 14 residues in the CDR3. CDR1 is MNHNS and CDR2 is SASEGT in the germline V gene. As DNA, the CDR3 is TGTGCCAGCAGGTGGGTCCAGCCGCCCAATGAGCAGTTCTTC. Translating gives CASRWVQPPNEQFF.

This clonotype was observed many times. The rearrangement uses TRBV2 and TRBJ2-2; TRBD2 matches 7 bases. The V gene's germline CDR1 is SNHLY and CDR2 FYNNEI. V shed 8 bases, J shed 3 bases, and the junction held 3 bases outside the gene matches. The CDR3 runs 13 residues. The CDR3 DNA sequence: TGTGCCAGCGGGAGGGCGGACACCGGGGAGCTGTTTTTT. The encoded protein is CASGRADTGELFF.

This clonotype has just a few counts. V and J are TRBV6-5 and TRBJ2-7, with 10 bases fitting TRBD2. The CDR3 runs to 15 residues. Germline CDR1 is MNHEY and CDR2 is SVGAGI. V lost 2 bases to trimming and J lost 4 bases; unmatched junction nucleotides: 5. CDR3 loop: CASSYGAGGPYEQYF. The CDR3 DNA is TGTGCCAGCAGTTACGGAGCGGGAGGGCCATACGAGCAGTACTTC.

This clonotype appeared a few times. The chain recombines TRBV5-1 with TRBJ2-1; 10 nucleotides align to TRBD2. V shed 1 base and J 1 base; nucleotides not matched to a gene: 14. The CDR3 consists of 20 residues. Germline CDR1 is SGHRS and CDR2 is YFSETQ. The CDR3 spells CASSLLRRASGSRSYNEQFF. CDR3 in DNA: TGCGCCAGCAGCTTGCTCCGTAGGGCTAGCGGGAGTAGGTCCTACAATGAGCAGTTCTTC.

This clonotype has more than one count but fewer than ten. The J gene is TRBJ2-1, the V gene TRBV18; no definite D call. This CDR3 has 15 residues. V lost 6 bases and J 8 bases, leaving 20 bases between the germline ends. Germline CDR1 is KGHSH and CDR2 is LQKENI. This chain's CDR3 is CASSLNDLVRDEQFF. The CDR3 bases are TGTGCCAGCTCCTTGAATGATCTAGTTAGGGATGAGCAGTTCTTC.

The table lists this clonotype with a few counts. The gene calls are TRBV27 and TRBJ2-1; 13 bases fit TRBD2. Germline values: CDR1 MNHEY, CDR2 SMNVEV (reference sequence). Trimming removed 6 bases from V and 8 bases from J; junction bases left unmatched: 7. The CDR3 spans 15 residues. The CDR3 is CASSIGTSGIDEQFF. For the CDR3, the DNA is TGTGCCAGCAGCATCGGGACTAGCGGGATCGATGAGCAGTTCTTC.

This clonotype was seen repeatedly, ten times or more. The chain recombines TRBV7-9 with TRBJ2-1; TRBD2 matches 8 bases. The CDR3 is 16 residues long. Germline CDR1 and CDR2: SEHNR and FQNEAQ (reference sequence). The junction had 12 bases not matched to a gene; V was cut back by 2 bases and J by 9 bases. CDR3 sequence: CASSLSGGRPTGEQFF. CDR3 DNA sequence: TGTGCCAGCAGCTTATCCGGCGGGAGGCCCACGGGTGAGCAGTTCTTC.

This clonotype was seen repeatedly, ten times or more. The rearrangement joins TRBV13 to TRBJ2-2; TRBD2 might be the D (6 bases). The germline gives CDR1 PRHDT, CDR2 FYEKMQ (reference sequence). The CDR3 loop spans 15 amino acids. V was pared by 5 bases and J by 4 bases, with 14 bases between. The CDR3 here is CASSPLRRGTGELFF. The CDR3 DNA is TGTGCCAGCAGCCCCTTACGGCGGGGCACCGGGGAGCTGTTTTTT.

This clonotype was recorded at least ten times. The V and J genes are TRBV6-2 or TRBV6-3 and TRBJ2-1; maybe TRBD2 (5 bases). The germline CDR1 and CDR2 sequences are MNHEY and SVGEGT. Trimming stripped 5 bases from V and 12 bases from J, with 17 bases between. The CDR3 runs to 13 residues. CDR3 sequence reads: CASSRGPSISQFF. For the CDR3, the DNA is TGTGCCAGCAGTCGGGGTCCCTCTATCTCGCAGTTCTTC.

A few counts support this clonotype. The chain employs TRBV11-2 and TRBJ2-1; D is perhaps TRBD1 or TRBD2 (5 bases each). The CDR3 length is 15 residues. V was clipped by 4 bases and J by 5 bases, with 15 bases between them. The V gene's germline CDR1 is SGHAT and CDR2 FQNNGV. The CDR3 bases are TGTGCCAGCAGCTCGGCTTACGGGGCCAACAATGAGCAGTTCTTC. This codes for CASSSAYGANNEQFF.

This clonotype was counted between two and nine times. The chain combines TRBV20-1 with TRBJ2-1, with a weak D call TRBD2 (5 bases). The CDR3 has 15 residues. Germline assignment: CDR1 DFQATT and CDR2 SNEGSKA (reference sequence). Trimming removed 7 bases from V and 0 bases from J, with 16 bases in between. CDR3 in amino acids: CSVSSGRASYNEQFF. As DNA, the CDR3 is TGCAGTGTTTCTTCTGGGCGGGCCTCCTACAATGAGCAGTTCTTC.

This clonotype was detected ten times or more. The chain combines TRBV10-3 with TRBJ1-1; D perhaps matches TRBD1 (6 bases). CDR3 size: 15 residues. V shed 0 bases and J shed 5 bases, with 13 bases lying between them. Germline loops: CDR1 ENHRY, CDR2 SYGVKD. As DNA, the CDR3 is TGTGCCATCAGTGAGTCCGGGGGGCTAGGGACTGAAGCTTTCTTT. It encodes CAISESGGLGTEAFF.

In its sample, this clonotype was seen many times. The chain is built from TRBV30 and TRBJ2-1, with 8 nucleotides matching TRBD2. J was trimmed by 1 base and V by 4 bases; bases with no gene match: 3. The CDR3 length is 14 residues. The germline gives CDR1 GTSNPN, CDR2 SVGIG (reference sequence). The CDR3 spells CAWTPGGSYNEQFF. Written as DNA, the CDR3 is TGTGCCTGGACACCGGGAGGGTCCTACAATGAGCAGTTCTTC.

The rearrangement uses TRBV9 and TRBJ2-7; the D gene is possibly TRBD1 (6 bases). V was shortened by 4 bases and J by 2 bases, with 13 bases between the two germline ends. This CDR3 has 14 amino acids. CDR1 SGDLS and CDR2 YYNGEE come from the germline V gene. CDR3 bases: TGTGCCAGCAGCCCCCGGACAGAAACCTACGAGCAGTACTTC. As protein: CASSPRTETYEQYF.

The genes are TRBV15 and TRBJ2-7; 11 positions match TRBD2. This CDR3 region has 20 residues. V shed 2 bases, J shed 2 bases, and the junction held 17 bases outside the gene matches. CDR1 and CDR2 from the germline V gene are LNHNV and YYDKDF (reference sequence). Here the CDR3 reads CATSRYLPGTSGNPPYEQYF. The CDR3 DNA is TGTGCCACCAGCAGATATTTGCCCGGGACTAGCGGCAATCCGCCCTACGAGCAGTACTTC.

This clonotype has at least ten counts. This chain joins TRBV15 and TRBJ2-3; D gene unclear. This CDR3 comprises 13 residues. Germline values: CDR1 LNHNV, CDR2 YYDKDF (reference sequence). Trimming cost V 1 base and J 2 bases, with 4 bases left between them. The CDR3, as DNA: TGTGCCACCAGCAGAGGTTACACAGATACGCAGTATTTT. It encodes CATSRGYTDTQYF.

This clonotype appeared many times. The chain carries TRBV6-2 or TRBV6-3 and TRBJ2-7; 10 bases match TRBD2. The CDR3 length is 13 residues. In germline, CDR1 is MNHEY, CDR2 SVGEGT. V shed 5 bases and J 4 bases; nucleotides not matched to a gene: 2. The CDR3, as DNA: TGTGCCAGCAGTGTACTAGCGGGATACGAGCAGTACTTC. Translation: CASSVLAGYEQYF.

This clonotype was seen ten or more times. J is TRBJ2-7 and V is TRBV5-1; 11 nucleotides match TRBD2. The CDR3 runs 15 residues. CDR1 is SGHRS and CDR2 is YFSETQ in the germline V gene. V shed 4 bases, J shed 2 bases, and the junction held 5 bases outside the gene matches. The CDR3, as DNA: TGCGCCAGCAGCATGTATAGCGGGAGGGCCTACGAGCAGTACTTC. Its translation: CASSMYSGRAYEQYF.